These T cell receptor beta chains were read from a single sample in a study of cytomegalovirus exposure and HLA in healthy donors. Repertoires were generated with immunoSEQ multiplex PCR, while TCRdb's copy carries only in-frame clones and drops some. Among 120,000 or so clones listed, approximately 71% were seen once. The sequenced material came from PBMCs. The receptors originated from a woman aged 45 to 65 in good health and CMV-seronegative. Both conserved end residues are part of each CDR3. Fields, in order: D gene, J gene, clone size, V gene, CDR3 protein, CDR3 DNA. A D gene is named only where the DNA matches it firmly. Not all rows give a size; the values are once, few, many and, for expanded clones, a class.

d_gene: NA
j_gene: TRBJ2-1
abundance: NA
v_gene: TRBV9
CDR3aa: CASSVVSVDEQFF
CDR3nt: TGTGCCAGCAGCGTAGTATCTGTCGATGAGCAGTTCTTC

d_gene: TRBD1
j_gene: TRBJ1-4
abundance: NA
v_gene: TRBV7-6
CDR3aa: CASSRTGGNEKLFF
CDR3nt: TGTGCCAGCAGCCGGACAGGGGGGAATGAAAAACTGTTTTTT

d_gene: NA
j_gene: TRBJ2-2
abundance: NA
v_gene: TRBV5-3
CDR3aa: CARSLEASGGVKGDAGTGELFF
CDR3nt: TGTGCCAGAAGCTTGGAGGCTAGCGGAGGGGTAAAGGGGGACGCTGGCACCGGGGAGCTGTTTTTT

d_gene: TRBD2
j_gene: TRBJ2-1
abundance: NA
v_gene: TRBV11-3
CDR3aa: CASRLREGPGYEQFF
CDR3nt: TGTGCCAGCAGGCTTCGGGAGGGCCCGGGGTATGAGCAGTTCTTC

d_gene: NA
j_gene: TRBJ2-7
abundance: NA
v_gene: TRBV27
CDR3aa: CASSSGSYEQYF
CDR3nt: TGTGCCAGCAGTTCCGGGTCATACGAGCAGTACTTC

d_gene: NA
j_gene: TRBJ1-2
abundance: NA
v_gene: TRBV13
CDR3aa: CASSYNSGRYTF
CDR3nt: TGTGCCAGCAGTTACAACAGCGGGCGCTACACCTTC

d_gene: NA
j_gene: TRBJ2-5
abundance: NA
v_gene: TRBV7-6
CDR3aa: CASSFLHEGGETQYF
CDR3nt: TGTGCCAGCAGCTTCCTTCACGAGGGAGGCGAGACCCAGTACTTC

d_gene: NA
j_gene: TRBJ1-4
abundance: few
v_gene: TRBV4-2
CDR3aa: CASSTGQGSEKLFF
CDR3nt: TGTGCCAGCAGCACCGGGCAGGGATCTGAAAAACTGTTTTTT

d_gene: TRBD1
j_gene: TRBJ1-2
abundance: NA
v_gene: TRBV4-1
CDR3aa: CASSSTGGANYGYTF
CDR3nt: TGCGCCAGCAGCAGTACAGGGGGCGCGAACTATGGCTACACCTTC

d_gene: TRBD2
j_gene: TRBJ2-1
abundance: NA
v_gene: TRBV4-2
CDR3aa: CASSLRLAGDDEQFF
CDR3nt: TGTGCCAGCAGCCTCCGACTAGCGGGAGATGATGAGCAGTTCTTC

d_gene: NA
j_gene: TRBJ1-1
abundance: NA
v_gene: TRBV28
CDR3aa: CASSYRLEAFF
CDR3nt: TGTGCCAGCAGTTACCGACTTGAAGCTTTCTTT

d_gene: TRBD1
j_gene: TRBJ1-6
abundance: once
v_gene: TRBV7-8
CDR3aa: CASRTAGTGGSPLHF
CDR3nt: TGTGCCAGCAGGACAGCCGGGACAGGGGGTTCACCCCTCCACTTT

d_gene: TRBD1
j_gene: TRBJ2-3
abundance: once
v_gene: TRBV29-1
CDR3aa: CSADRDRLTDTQYF
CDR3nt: TGCAGCGCTGACCGGGACAGGCTTACAGATACGCAGTATTTT

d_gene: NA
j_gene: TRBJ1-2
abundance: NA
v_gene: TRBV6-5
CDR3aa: CASRGLDPRWYGYTF
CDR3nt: TGTGCCAGCAGGGGACTGGACCCACGGTGGTATGGCTACACCTTC

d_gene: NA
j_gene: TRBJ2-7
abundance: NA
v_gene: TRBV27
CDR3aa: CASSLRQGSVYEQYF
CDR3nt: TGTGCCAGCAGTTTAAGGCAGGGGTCGGTCTACGAGCAGTACTTC

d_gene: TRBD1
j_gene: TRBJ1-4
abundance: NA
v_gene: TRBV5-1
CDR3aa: CASSTRQGAGEKLFF
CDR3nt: TGCGCCAGCAGCACTCGGCAGGGGGCAGGGGAAAAACTGTTTTTT

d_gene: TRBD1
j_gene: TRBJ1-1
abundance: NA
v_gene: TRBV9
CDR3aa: CASSVATGGTEAFF
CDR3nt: TGTGCCAGCAGCGTAGCTACAGGGGGCACTGAAGCTTTCTTT

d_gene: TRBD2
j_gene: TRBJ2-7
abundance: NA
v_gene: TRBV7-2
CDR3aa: CASSSTSGSWDEQYF
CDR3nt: TGTGCCAGCAGCTCGACTAGCGGGAGTTGGGACGAGCAGTACTTC

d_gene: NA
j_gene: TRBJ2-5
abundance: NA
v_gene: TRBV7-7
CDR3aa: CASSLVPGVETQYF
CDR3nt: TGTGCTAGCAGCTTAGTTCCGGGGGTAGAGACCCAGTACTTC

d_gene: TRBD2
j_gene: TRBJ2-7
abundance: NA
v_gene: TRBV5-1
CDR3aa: CASSLEGVAGADEQYF
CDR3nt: TGCGCCAGCAGCTTGGAAGGGGTAGCGGGAGCGGACGAGCAGTACTTC

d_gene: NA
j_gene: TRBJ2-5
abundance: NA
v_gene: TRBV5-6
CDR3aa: CASSRKDRDWKTQYF
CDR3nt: TGTGCCAGCAGCCGAAAAGACAGGGACTGGAAGACCCAGTACTTC

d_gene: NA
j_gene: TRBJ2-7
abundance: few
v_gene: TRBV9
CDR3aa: CASSVEAGNYEQYF
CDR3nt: TGTGCCAGCAGCGTAGAGGCGGGGAACTACGAGCAGTACTTC

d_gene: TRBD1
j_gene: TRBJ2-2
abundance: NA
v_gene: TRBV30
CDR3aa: CAQLGQTNTGELFF
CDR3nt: TGTGCCCAGTTGGGACAGACGAACACCGGGGAGCTGTTTTTT

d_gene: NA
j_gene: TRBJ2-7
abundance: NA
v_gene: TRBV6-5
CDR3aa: CASSYTAQGSSYEQYF
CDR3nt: TGTGCCAGCAGTTACACCGCGCAGGGAAGCTCCTACGAGCAGTACTTC

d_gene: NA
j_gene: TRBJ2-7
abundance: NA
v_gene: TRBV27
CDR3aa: CASSPFTGPTGQYF
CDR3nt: TGTGCCAGCAGCCCTTTTACAGGGCCCACGGGGCAGTACTTC

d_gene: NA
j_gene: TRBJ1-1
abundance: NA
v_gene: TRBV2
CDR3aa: CASSHPMTSMNTEAFF
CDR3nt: TGTGCCAGCAGTCATCCTATGACATCCATGAACACTGAAGCTTTCTTT

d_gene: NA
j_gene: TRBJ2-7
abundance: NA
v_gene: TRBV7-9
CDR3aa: CASSLIQGLSYEQYF
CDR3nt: TGTGCCAGCAGCTTAATACAGGGTCTCTCCTACGAGCAGTACTTC

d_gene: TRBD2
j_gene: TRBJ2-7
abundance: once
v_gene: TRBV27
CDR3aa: CARDIFKREGLGDEQYF
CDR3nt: TGTGCCAGAGATATCTTTAAGCGGGAGGGCCTAGGCGACGAGCAGTACTTC

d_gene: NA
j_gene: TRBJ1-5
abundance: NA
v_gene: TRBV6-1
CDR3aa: CASSEGRGVGQPQHF
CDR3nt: TGTGCCAGCAGTGAAGGGCGGGGGGTCGGTCAGCCCCAGCATTTT

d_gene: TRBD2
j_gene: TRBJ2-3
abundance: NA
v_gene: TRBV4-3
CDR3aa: CASSQGLAGAVTDTQYF
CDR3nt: TGCGCCAGCAGCCAAGGACTAGCGGGAGCGGTGACAGATACGCAGTATTTT

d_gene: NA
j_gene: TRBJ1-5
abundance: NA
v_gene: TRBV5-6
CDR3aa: CASSLGGGYSNQPQHF
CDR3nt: TGTGCCAGCAGCTTGGGCGGGGGGTATAGCAATCAGCCCCAGCATTTT

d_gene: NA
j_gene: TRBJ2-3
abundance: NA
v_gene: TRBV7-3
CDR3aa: CASSLGPSTDTQYF
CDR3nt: TGTGCCAGCAGCTTAGGGCCTAGCACAGATACGCAGTATTTT

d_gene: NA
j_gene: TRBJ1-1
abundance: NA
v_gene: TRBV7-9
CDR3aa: CASSLAGQLNTEAFF
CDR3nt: TGTGCCAGCAGCTTAGCGGGGCAGTTGAACACTGAAGCTTTCTTT

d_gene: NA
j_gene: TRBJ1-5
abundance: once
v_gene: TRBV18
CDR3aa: CASSLTDSNQPQHF
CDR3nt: TGTGCCAGCTCACTGACAGATAGCAATCAGCCCCAGCATTTT

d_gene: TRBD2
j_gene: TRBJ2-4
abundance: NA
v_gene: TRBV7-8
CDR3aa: CASSPLVAGKEYF
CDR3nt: TGTGCCAGCAGCCCCCTCGTAGCGGGAAAGGAGTACTTC

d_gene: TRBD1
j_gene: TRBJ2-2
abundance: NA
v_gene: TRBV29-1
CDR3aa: CSVGGQDTGELFF
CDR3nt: TGCAGCGTTGGGGGACAGGACACCGGGGAGCTGTTTTTT

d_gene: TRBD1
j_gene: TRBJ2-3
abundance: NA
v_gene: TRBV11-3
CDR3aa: CASSLSATGTDTQYF
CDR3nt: TGTGCCAGCAGCTTATCAGCGACAGGGACAGATACGCAGTATTTT

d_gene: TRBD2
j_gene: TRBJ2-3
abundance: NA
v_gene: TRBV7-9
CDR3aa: CASSPNIAGGSPDTQYF
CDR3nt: TGTGCCAGCAGCCCTAATATAGCGGGAGGGAGTCCGGATACGCAGTATTTT

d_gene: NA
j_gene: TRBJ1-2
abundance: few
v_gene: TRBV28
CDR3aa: CASTISRGFYGYTF
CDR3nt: TGTGCCAGCACCATCTCGCGAGGGTTTTATGGCTACACCTTC

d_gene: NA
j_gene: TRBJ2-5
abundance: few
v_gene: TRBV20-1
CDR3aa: CSAGGIETQYF
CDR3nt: TGCAGTGCTGGCGGGATAGAGACCCAGTACTTC

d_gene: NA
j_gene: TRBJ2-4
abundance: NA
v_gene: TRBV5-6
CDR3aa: CASSLIIAKNIQYF
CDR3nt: TGTGCCAGCAGCTTGATCATAGCCAAAAACATTCAGTACTTC

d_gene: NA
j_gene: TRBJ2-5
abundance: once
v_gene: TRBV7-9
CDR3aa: CASRPRLRGQETQYF
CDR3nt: TGTGCCAGCAGACCCCGACTCAGGGGCCAAGAGACCCAGTACTTC

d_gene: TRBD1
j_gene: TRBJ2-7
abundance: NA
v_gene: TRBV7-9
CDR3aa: CSSSFGRGLEQYF
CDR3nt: TGTTCCAGCAGCTTCGGCAGGGGGCTTGAGCAGTACTTC

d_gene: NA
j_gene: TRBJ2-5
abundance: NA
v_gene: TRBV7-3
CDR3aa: CASSWGRGQETQYF
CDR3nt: TGTGCCAGCAGCTGGGGAAGGGGACAAGAGACCCAGTACTTC

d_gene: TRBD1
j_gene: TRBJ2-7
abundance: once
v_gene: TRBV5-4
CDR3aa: CASSSDRGHYEQYF
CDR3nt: TGTGCCAGCAGCTCGGACAGGGGGCATTACGAGCAGTACTTC

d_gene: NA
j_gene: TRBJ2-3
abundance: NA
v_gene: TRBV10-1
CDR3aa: CASKRTPADTQYF
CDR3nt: TGCGCCAGCAAAAGGACACCGGCAGATACGCAGTATTTT

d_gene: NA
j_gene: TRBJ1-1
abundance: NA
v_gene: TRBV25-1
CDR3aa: CASSEYGPRGAFF
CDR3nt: TGTGCCAGCAGTGAATATGGACCCCGGGGAGCTTTCTTT

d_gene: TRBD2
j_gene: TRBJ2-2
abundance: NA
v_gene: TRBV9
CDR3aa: CASSVGTSGQTGELFF
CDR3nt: TGTGCCAGCAGCGTAGGGACTAGCGGACAAACCGGGGAGCTGTTTTTT